The clone carrying this T cell receptor (beta chain) was counted a single time. The antigen remains undetermined. This sample was taken from a study of cytomegalovirus exposure and HLA in healthy donors. Background on the study: In a later analysis, the roughly 130 validation repertoires were reported to have used the same platform as the 600 to 800 first-cohort repertoires. Whole-study results and caveats: Reports described diagnosis of cytomegalovirus status by the classifier as highly specific and sensitive. In vitro work confirmed that a few CMV-associated chains recognize CMV antigens. The study designated 164 TCR beta chains cytomegalovirus-associated.

Assay used: immunoSEQ multiplex PCR; TCRdb lists only in-frame clones, some missing. Among about 70,000 clones listed, roughly 94% were seen once. The CDR3 covers 14 residues. Trimming cost V 2 bases and J 8 bases, with 13 bases left between them. Germline V CDR1 and CDR2: SGHKS, YYEKEE (reference sequence). This clonotype was obtained from a man between 18 and 29 years old in good health and CMV-seropositive. The sequenced sample was PBMCs. The chain employs TRBV5-5 and TRBJ1-4, with D uncertain. DNA of the CDR3: TGTGCCAGCAGCTTCGTTTCGTCTGTCGAAAAACTGTTTTTT. It yields the protein CASSFVSSVEKLFF.